Listed below are T cell receptor beta chains from one sample, sequenced in a study of blood T cell repertoires in COVID-19. Profiling relied on immunoSEQ multiplex PCR, and the TCRdb table lists in-frame clones only, not all of them. Here the sample spans about 120,000 clones, roughly four fifths being singletons. What was sequenced was peripheral blood. These receptors were collected from a human donor in a cohort sampled during active COVID-19. CDR3s include the opening cysteine and the closing phenylalanine or tryptophan. The order of the fields is J gene, V gene, D gene, CDR3 protein. D genes are given only for firm matches.

J: TRBJ2-3; V: TRBV5-4; D: NA; CDR3: CASSFSRRGGTDTQYF
J: TRBJ2-3; V: TRBV2; D: TRBD2; CDR3: CASSVGVAGGTDTQYF
J: TRBJ1-2; V: TRBV5-6; D: TRBD1; CDR3: CASSLGARGNYGYTF
J: TRBJ2-1; V: TRBV10-1; D: TRBD2; CDR3: CASLQREYNEQFF
J: TRBJ1-6; V: TRBV2; D: NA; CDR3: CASSQGAQSSYNSPLHF
J: TRBJ2-1; V: TRBV14; D: NA; CDR3: CASSQVRLGEQFF
J: TRBJ2-3; V: TRBV6-5; D: TRBD1; CDR3: CASRDGQGRDTQYF
J: TRBJ2-7; V: TRBV6-2/TRBV6-3; D: TRBD1; CDR3: CASSREQGPKGASRWGEQYF
J: TRBJ2-3; V: TRBV5-4; D: TRBD2; CDR3: CASSLVLAGYTDTQYF
J: TRBJ2-5; V: TRBV6-2/TRBV6-3; D: TRBD2; CDR3: CASSYAGGLSETQYF
J: TRBJ1-2; V: TRBV2; D: TRBD1; CDR3: CASRGQTTNYGYTF
J: TRBJ2-3; V: TRBV9; D: NA; CDR3: CASSVARADTQYF
J: TRBJ2-1; V: TRBV18; D: NA; CDR3: CASSDQVGAGSYNEQFF
J: TRBJ2-3; V: TRBV12-3/TRBV12-4; D: NA; CDR3: CASRRTTDTQYF
J: TRBJ2-5; V: TRBV27; D: TRBD1; CDR3: CASNAGQDQETQYF
J: TRBJ1-6; V: TRBV11-2; D: NA; CDR3: CASSQDSYYNSPLHF
J: TRBJ1-3; V: TRBV5-1; D: NA; CDR3: CASSLVSGAGNTIYF
J: TRBJ2-6; V: TRBV9; D: NA; CDR3: CASSPFSGANVLTF
J: TRBJ1-2; V: TRBV5-1; D: NA; CDR3: CASSLGRGDDYGYTF
J: TRBJ2-5; V: TRBV5-4; D: NA; CDR3: CASSSARDSKETQYF
J: TRBJ2-5; V: TRBV23-1; D: NA; CDR3: CASSQGLRETQYF
J: TRBJ2-5; V: TRBV2; D: TRBD2; CDR3: CASSYTGTSASETQYF